Reported below is one T cell receptor (beta chain). The source of the sample is a study of T cell clones after liver transplantation. Turning to the study itself: Immunosuppression withdrawal was tried within 2 years after liver transplantation in this trial. TCRbeta sequencing after a pre-transplant mixed lymphocyte reaction identified graft-donor-reactive clones, later tracked in post-transplant blood. Three of eight recipients were HCV-positive; others had non-autoimmune, non-viral indications.

The CDR3 spans 18 residues. CDR1 SEHNR and CDR2 FQNEAQ come from the germline V gene (reference sequence). V lost 4 bases to trimming and J lost 5 bases, with 24 bases between them. Produced via immunoSEQ multiplex PCR; TCRdb's table is partial and in-frame only. The table records approximately 10,000 clones, 71% of them present only once. The sequences come from CD4+ T cells from blood, collected around 2.5 years after liver transplant. The chain combines TRBV7-9 with TRBJ2-1; TRBD2 might be the D (6 bases). The TCR sequence derives from a human patient who received a liver transplant. Some T cells could come from the graft donor. CDR3 amino acids: CASSSPVREVDLHNEQFF. The DNA for the CDR3 is TGTGCCAGCAGCTCTCCGGTGAGGGAGGTTGATTTGCACAATGAGCAGTTCTTC. The full variable domain, in which reference TRBV7-9 and TRBJ2-1 provide the parts outside the CDR3, is DTGVSQNPRHKITKRGQNVTFRCDPISEHNRLYWYRQTLGQGPEFLTYFQNEAQLEKSRLLSDRFSAERPKGSFSTLEIQRTEQGDSAMYLCASSSPVREVDLHNEQFFGPGTRLTVL.